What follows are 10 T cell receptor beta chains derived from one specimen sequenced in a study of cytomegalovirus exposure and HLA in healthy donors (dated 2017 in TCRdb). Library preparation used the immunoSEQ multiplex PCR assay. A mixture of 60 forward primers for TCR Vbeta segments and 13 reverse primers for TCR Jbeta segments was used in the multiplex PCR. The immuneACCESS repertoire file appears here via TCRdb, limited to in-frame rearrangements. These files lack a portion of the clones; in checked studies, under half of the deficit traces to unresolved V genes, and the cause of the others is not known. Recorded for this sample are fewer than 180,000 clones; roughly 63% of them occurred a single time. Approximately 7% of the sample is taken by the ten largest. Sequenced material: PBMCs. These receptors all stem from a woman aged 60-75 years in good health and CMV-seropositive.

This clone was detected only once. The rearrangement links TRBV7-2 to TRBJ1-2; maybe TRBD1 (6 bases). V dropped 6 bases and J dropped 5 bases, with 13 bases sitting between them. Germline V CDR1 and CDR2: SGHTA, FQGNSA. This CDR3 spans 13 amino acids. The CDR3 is CASSLVGGYGYTF. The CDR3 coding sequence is TGTGCCAGCAGTTTGGTAGGGGGATATGGCTACACCTTC.

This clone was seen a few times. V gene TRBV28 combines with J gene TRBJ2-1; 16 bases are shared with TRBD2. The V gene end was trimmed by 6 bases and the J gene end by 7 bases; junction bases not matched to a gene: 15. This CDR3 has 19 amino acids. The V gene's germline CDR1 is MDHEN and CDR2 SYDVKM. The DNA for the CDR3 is TGTGCCAGCAGCCCCGGGACTAGCGGGAGGGCCGTTTTGGGTAATGAGCAGTTCTTC. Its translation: CASSPGTSGRAVLGNEQFF.

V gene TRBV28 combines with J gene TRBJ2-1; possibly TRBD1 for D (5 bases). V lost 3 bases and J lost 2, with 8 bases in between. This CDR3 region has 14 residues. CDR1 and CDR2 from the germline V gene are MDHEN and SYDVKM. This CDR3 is CASSFLGAYNEQFF. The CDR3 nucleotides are TGTGCCAGCAGTTTCCTAGGGGCCTACAATGAGCAGTTCTTC.

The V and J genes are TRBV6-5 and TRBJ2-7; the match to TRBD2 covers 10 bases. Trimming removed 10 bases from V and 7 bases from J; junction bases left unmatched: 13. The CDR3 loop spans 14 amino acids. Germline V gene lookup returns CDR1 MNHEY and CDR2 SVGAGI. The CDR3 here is CATSKGLASVEQYF. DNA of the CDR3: TGTGCCACTTCGAAGGGACTAGCGTCTGTAGAGCAGTACTTC.

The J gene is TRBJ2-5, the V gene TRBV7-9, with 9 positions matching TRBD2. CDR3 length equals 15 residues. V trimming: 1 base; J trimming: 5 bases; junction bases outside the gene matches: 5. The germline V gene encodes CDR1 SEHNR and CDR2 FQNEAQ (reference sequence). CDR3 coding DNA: TGTGCCAGCAGCTTAGGTCCTAGCGGGACGGAGACCCAGTACTTC. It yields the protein CASSLGPSGTETQYF.

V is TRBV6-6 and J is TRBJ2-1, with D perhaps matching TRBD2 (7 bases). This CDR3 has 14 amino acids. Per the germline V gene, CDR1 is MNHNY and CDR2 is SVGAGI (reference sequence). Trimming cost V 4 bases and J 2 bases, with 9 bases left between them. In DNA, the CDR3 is TGTGCCAGCAGTTTCGGGGGGCCCTACAATGAGCAGTTCTTC. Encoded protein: CASSFGGPYNEQFF.

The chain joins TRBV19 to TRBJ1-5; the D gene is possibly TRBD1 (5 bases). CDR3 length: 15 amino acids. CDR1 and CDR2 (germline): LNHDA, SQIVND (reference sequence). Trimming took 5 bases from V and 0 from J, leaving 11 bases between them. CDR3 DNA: TGTGCCAGTAGTTTACAGGTTCATAGCAATCAGCCCCAGCATTTT. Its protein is CASSLQVHSNQPQHF.

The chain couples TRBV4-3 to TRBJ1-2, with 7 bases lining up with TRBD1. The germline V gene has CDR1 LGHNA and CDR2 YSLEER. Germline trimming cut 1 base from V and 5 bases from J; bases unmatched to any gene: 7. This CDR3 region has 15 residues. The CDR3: CASSQGSGRGYGYTF. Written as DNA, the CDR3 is TGCGCCAGCAGCCAAGGAAGCGGCAGGGGGTATGGCTACACCTTC.

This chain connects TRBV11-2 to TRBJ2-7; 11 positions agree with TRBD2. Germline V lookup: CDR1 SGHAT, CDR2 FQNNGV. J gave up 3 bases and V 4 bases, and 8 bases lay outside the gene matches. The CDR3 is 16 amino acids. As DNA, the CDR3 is TGTGCCAGCAGCTCCTTAGCGGGAGGGCCCGGCTACGAGCAGTACTTC. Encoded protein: CASSSLAGGPGYEQYF.

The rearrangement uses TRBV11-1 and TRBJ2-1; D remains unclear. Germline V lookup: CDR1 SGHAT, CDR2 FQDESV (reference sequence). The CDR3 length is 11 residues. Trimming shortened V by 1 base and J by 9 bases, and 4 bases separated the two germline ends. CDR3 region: CASSLGGEQFF. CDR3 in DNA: TGTGCCAGCAGCTTAGGCGGTGAGCAGTTCTTC.